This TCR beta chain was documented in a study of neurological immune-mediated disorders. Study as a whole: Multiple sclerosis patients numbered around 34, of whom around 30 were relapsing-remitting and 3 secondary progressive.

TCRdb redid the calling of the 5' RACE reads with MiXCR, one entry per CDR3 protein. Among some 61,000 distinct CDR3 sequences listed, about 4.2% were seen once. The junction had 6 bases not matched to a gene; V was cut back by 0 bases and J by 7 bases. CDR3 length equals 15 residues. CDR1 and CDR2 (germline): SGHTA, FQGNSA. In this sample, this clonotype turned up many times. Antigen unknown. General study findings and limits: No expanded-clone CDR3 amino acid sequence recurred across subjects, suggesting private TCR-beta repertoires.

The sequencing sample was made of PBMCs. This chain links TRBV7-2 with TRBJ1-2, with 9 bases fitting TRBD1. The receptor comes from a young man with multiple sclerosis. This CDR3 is CASSLAHGTGSGYTF. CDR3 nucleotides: TGTGCCAGCAGCTTAGCCCACGGGACAGGGAGTGGCTACACCTTC. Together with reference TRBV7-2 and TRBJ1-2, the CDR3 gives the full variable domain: GAGVSQSPSNKVTEKGKDVELRCDPISGHTALYWYRQSLGQGLEFLIYFQGNSAPDKSGLPSDRFSAERTGGSVSTLTIQRTQQEDSAVYLCASSLAHGTGSGYTFGSGTRLTVV.